The next 32 T cell receptor beta chains were all read from a single sample in a study of cytomegalovirus exposure and HLA in healthy donors. Only in-frame clones appear in the TCRdb table, and some are missing; sequencing was by immunoSEQ multiplex PCR. In the table there are about 54,000 clones, around 90% of which are singletons. The source material was PBMCs. The origin of the receptors is a woman under 30 in good health and CMV-seropositive.

V and J are TRBV5-1 and TRBJ1-1; D is perhaps TRBD1 (6 bases). The CDR3 extends over 15 amino acids. From germline, CDR1 is SGHRS and CDR2 YFSETQ. Trimming removed 0 bases at V and 4 bases at J, with 13 bases between. The CDR3, as DNA: TGCGCCAGCAGCTTGGGGGAGGGGGTACTCACTGAAGCTTTCTTT. This gives the protein CASSLGEGVLTEAFF. Complete variable domain (other parts from reference TRBV5-1 and TRBJ1-1): KAGVTQTPRYLIKTRGQQVTLSCSPISGHRSVSWYQQTPGQGLQFLFEYFSETQRNKGNFPGRFSGRQFSNSRSEMNVSTLELGDSALYLCASSLGEGVLTEAFFGQGTRLTVV.

This chain connects TRBV28 to TRBJ1-5, with unresolved D. The germline gives CDR1 MDHEN, CDR2 SYDVKM. The germline V and J ends were trimmed by 2 bases and 5 bases, with 10 bases remaining between them. The CDR3 is 14 amino acids. The CDR3 is CASSLPQDYQPQHF. The CDR3 DNA sequence: TGTGCCAGCAGTTTACCCCAGGACTATCAGCCCCAGCATTTT.

The J gene is TRBJ1-1, the V gene TRBV6-5, with D hard to call. With 10 bases removed from V and 2 bases from J, the gap between germline ends came to 17 bases. This CDR3 region has 14 residues. Germline V gene sequence: CDR1 MNHEY, CDR2 SVGAGI. CDR3 coding DNA: TGTGCCACCACCAACGGAGGGCCTAACACTGAAGCTTTCTTT. This sequence encodes CATTNGGPNTEAFF.

The CDR3 region has the DNA TGTGCCAGCAGCCAAATTACAGGCTCCTACGAGCAGTACTTC. This codes for CASSQITGSYEQYF. The rearrangement joins TRBV14 to TRBJ2-7; maybe TRBD1 (5 bases). Germline V gene lookup returns CDR1 SGHDN and CDR2 FVKESK. This CDR3 contains 14 residues. The V end was cut by 2 bases, the J end by 0 bases, with 8 bases between.

The V gene is TRBV5-4, the J gene TRBJ2-7, with 9 bases aligning to TRBD1. The CDR3 runs to 15 residues. The germline V gene has CDR1 SGHNT and CDR2 YYREEE (reference sequence). Trimming cost V 2 bases and J 1 base; bases outside gene matches: 4. CDR3 DNA sequence: TGTGCCAGCAGCTTTTGGGACAGGGTTTCCTACGAGCAGTACTTC. It is translated as CASSFWDRVSYEQYF. Complete variable domain (other parts from reference TRBV5-4 and TRBJ2-7): ETGVTQSPTHLIKTRGQQVTLRCSSQSGHNTVSWYQQALGQGPQFIFQYYREEENGRGNFPPRFSGLQFPNYSSELNVNALELDDSALYLCASSFWDRVSYEQYFGPGTRLTVT.

This clone was recorded only once. The chain uses TRBV29-1 and TRBJ2-1; D perhaps matches TRBD1 (6 bases). V gave up 6 bases and J gave up 7 bases, with 10 bases separating them. CDR1 and CDR2 from the germline V gene are SQVTM and ANQGSEA. The CDR3 spans 11 residues. The CDR3 spells CSVETGNEQFF. The CDR3 DNA sequence: TGCAGCGTCGAGACAGGTAATGAGCAGTTCTTC.

V and J are TRBV7-2 and TRBJ1-6; 9 nucleotides align to TRBD1. This CDR3 comprises 14 residues. V was pared by 7 bases and J by 7 bases, with 5 bases of the junction left unmatched. Looked up from germline, CDR1 is SGHTA and CDR2 is FQGNSA. The chain's CDR3 is CASTLGQGNSPLHF. The CDR3 nucleotides read TGTGCCAGCACCCTTGGACAGGGGAATTCACCCCTCCACTTT.

The chain uses TRBV9 and TRBJ2-5; D is perhaps TRBD2 (7 bases). Trimming took 0 bases from V and 5 from J, leaving 14 bases between them. The CDR3 has 15 amino acids. The V gene's germline CDR1 is SGDLS and CDR2 YYNGEE. CDR3 DNA: TGTGCCAGCAGCGTAGCTGGGGGGGCCAGGGAGACCCAGTACTTC. Protein: CASSVAGGARETQYF.

This clone was observed a handful of times. CDR3 in amino acids: CASSAVGPLAGGHNEQFF. CDR3 nucleotides: TGTGCCAGCAGCGCTGTGGGACCACTAGCGGGGGGCCACAATGAGCAGTTCTTC. This chain joins TRBV7-9 and TRBJ2-1, with TRBD2 matching over 12 bases. V trimming: 5 bases; J trimming: 5 bases; junction bases outside the gene matches: 13. The germline V gene has CDR1 SEHNR and CDR2 FQNEAQ (reference sequence). The CDR3 runs to 18 residues.

The chain links TRBV2 to TRBJ1-1; D is unresolved. CDR1 and CDR2 (germline): SNHLY, FYNNEI. The CDR3 loop spans 15 amino acids. With 5 bases removed from V and 0 bases from J, the gap between germline ends came to 13 bases. CDR3 DNA sequence: TGTGCCAGCAGTCCCAGTCAAGATATGAACACTGAAGCTTTCTTT. Protein product: CASSPSQDMNTEAFF.

This clone was seen just once. This chain links TRBV5-5 with TRBJ2-6, with 7 bases lining up with TRBD1. Germline CDR1 and CDR2: SGHKS and YYEKEE (reference sequence). This CDR3 is built from 15 residues. V trimming: 4 bases; J trimming: 6 bases; junction bases outside the gene matches: 7. The CDR3 loop is CASSRQGAVANVLTF. In nucleotides, the CDR3 is TGTGCCAGCAGCCGACAGGGTGCAGTGGCCAACGTCCTGACTTTC.

V is TRBV7-2 and J is TRBJ2-7; D remains unclear. V gave up 1 base and J gave up 0 bases, with 7 bases separating them. CDR1 and CDR2 (germline): SGHTA, FQGNSA. The CDR3 is made up of 14 amino acids. CDR3 region: CASSLEPGSYEQYF. CDR3 sequence (DNA): TGTGCCAGCAGCTTAGAGCCGGGCTCCTACGAGCAGTACTTC.

The genes are TRBV11-2 and TRBJ1-2; 11 nucleotides match TRBD1. The V gene end was trimmed by 4 bases and the J gene end by 8 bases; junction bases not matched to a gene: 12. Germline CDR1 SGHAT, CDR2 FQNNGV. The CDR3 contains 16 residues. Here the CDR3 reads CASSSGQGAFLRGYTF. The CDR3 nucleotides read TGTGCCAGCAGCTCCGGACAGGGGGCTTTTTTACGGGGCTACACCTTC. Full variable domain (missing parts from reference TRBV11-2 and TRBJ1-2): EAGVAQSPRYKIIEKRQSVAFWCNPISGHATLYWYQQILGQGPKLLIQFQNNGVVDDSQLPKDRFSAERLKGVDSTLKIQPAKLEDSAVYLCASSSGQGAFLRGYTFGSGTRLTVV.

J is TRBJ1-1 and V is TRBV5-6, with D maybe TRBD1 (5 bases). V lost 1 base and J 4 bases, leaving 11 bases between the germline ends. CDR3 length equals 14 residues. Germline loops: CDR1 SGHDT, CDR2 YYEEEE. CDR3 protein: CASSLKRGGTEAFF. CDR3 bases: TGTGCCAGCAGCTTGAAACGCGGGGGCACTGAAGCTTTCTTT.

The rearrangement uses TRBV2 and TRBJ2-5; D is perhaps TRBD1 (6 bases). Germline V CDR1 and CDR2: SNHLY, FYNNEI. Trimming shortened V by 7 bases and J by 1 base, and 13 bases separated the two germline ends. The CDR3 length is 14 residues. The CDR3 loop is CASTVTGTQETQYF. CDR3 in DNA: TGTGCCAGCACCGTGACAGGAACCCAAGAGACCCAGTACTTC.

This clone has only one observation. The junction differs from germline at one of its ends, possibly a read error. V and J are TRBV7-7 and TRBJ2-5; D ambiguous. CDR1 and CDR2 (germline): SSHAT, FNYEAQ (reference sequence). The CDR3 loop spans 13 amino acids. The CDR3 reads CASSPPSVQTQYF. The CDR3 DNA sequence: TGTGCTAGCAGCCCCCCGAGCGTGCAGACCCAGTACTTC.

The chain combines TRBV2 with TRBJ1-2; TRBD1 might be the D (5 bases). This CDR3 is built from 14 residues. Germline CDR1 and CDR2: SNHLY and FYNNEI. V lost 6 bases to trimming and J lost 2 bases, with 13 bases between them. The CDR3 sequence: CASSAAGLNYGYTF. CDR3 nucleotide sequence: TGTGCCAGCAGCGCCGCGGGACTAAACTATGGCTACACCTTC.

V gene TRBV28 combines with J gene TRBJ2-3; 13 bases align to TRBD2. The trim removed 5 bases at V and 4 bases at J, leaving 6 bases unmatched. The germline V gene has CDR1 MDHEN and CDR2 SYDVKM. The CDR3 is 16 amino acids. CDR3 sequence (DNA): TGTGCCAGCAGTCTCACTAGCGGGGGGGCCTCAGATACGCAGTATTTT. Its translation is CASSLTSGGASDTQYF.

In DNA form, the CDR3 reads TGCGCCAGCACCCTAAGCCGCCCTAATGAAAAACTGTTTTTT. Amino acids: CASTLSRPNEKLFF. The chain couples TRBV5-1 to TRBJ1-4; D unresolved. V was clipped by 6 bases and J by 3 bases, with 12 bases between them. Germline V CDR1 and CDR2: SGHRS, YFSETQ. This CDR3 comprises 14 residues.

This sequence joins TRBV6-1 and TRBJ2-1, with 7 bases matching TRBD1. The CDR3 totals 13 residues. V shed 1 base, J shed 8 bases, and the junction held 2 bases outside the gene matches. In germline, CDR1 is MNHNS, CDR2 SASEGT. CDR3 loop: CASSEEQGHEQFF. CDR3 DNA: TGTGCCAGCAGTGAAGAACAGGGGCATGAGCAGTTCTTC.

The CDR3 nucleotides read TGTGCCAGCAGCCCAGAGACAGGGCAAGAGACCCAGTACTTC. Residues: CASSPETGQETQYF. This chain joins TRBV4-2 and TRBJ2-5; TRBD1 matches at 7 bases. CDR1 and CDR2 from the germline V gene are LGHNA and YNFKEQ. After removal of 4 bases from V and 2 bases from J, the junction contained 4 bases not matched to a gene. The CDR3 sequence is 14 residues long.

This chain uses TRBV6-5 with TRBJ1-6, with 7 bases aligning to TRBD1. CDR3 length: 14 amino acids. Germline values: CDR1 MNHEY, CDR2 SVGAGI. V gave up 5 bases and J gave up 9 bases; unmatched junction bases: 7. The CDR3 DNA is TGTGCCAGCAGTGACAGGGCTCTTTCTTCACCCCTCCACTTT. It yields the protein CASSDRALSSPLHF.

The chain links TRBV5-1 to TRBJ2-3, with TRBD1 matching over 8 bases. The length of the CDR3 is 16 residues. The germline CDR1 and CDR2 sequences are SGHRS and YFSETQ. Trimming took 5 bases from V and 3 from J; bases not matched to a gene: 11. CDR3: CASRPVTGAATDTQYF. Here the CDR3 DNA reads TGCGCCAGCAGACCGGTGACAGGGGCCGCGACAGATACGCAGTATTTT.

CDR3 bases: TGTGCCAGCAGCTTCTATAGCTACAATGAGCAGTTCTTC. This codes for CASSFYSYNEQFF. This chain joins TRBV7-9 and TRBJ2-1, with D hard to call. This CDR3 contains 13 residues. The V gene's germline CDR1 is SEHNR and CDR2 FQNEAQ (reference sequence). V lost 3 bases, J lost 3 bases, and 6 bases lay in between.

V gene TRBV5-8 combines with J gene TRBJ2-7; D possibly corresponds to TRBD1 (6 bases). This CDR3 contains 16 residues. V was clipped by 0 bases and J by 6 bases, with 19 bases between them. The V gene's germline CDR1 is SGHTS and CDR2 YDEGEE. The CDR3 loop is CASSLGLTGSSSEQYF. The CDR3 nucleotides are TGTGCCAGCAGCTTGGGCCTGACAGGTTCTTCTAGCGAGCAGTACTTC.

This sequence joins TRBV27 and TRBJ2-3; 9 nucleotides align to TRBD2. Germline V lookup: CDR1 MNHEY, CDR2 SMNVEV (reference sequence). The CDR3 contains 16 residues. V lost 3 bases to trimming and J lost 2 bases; unmatched junction nucleotides: 6. CDR3 sequence: CASSLDPSGDTDTQYF. The DNA for the CDR3 is TGTGCCAGCAGTTTGGACCCTAGCGGGGACACAGATACGCAGTATTTT.

The gene calls are TRBV7-2 and TRBJ2-7, with 7 bases that match TRBD1. This CDR3 region has 13 residues. Germline V CDR1 and CDR2: SGHTA, FQGNSA. V was clipped by 5 bases and J by 3 bases; unmatched bases: 4. CDR3 nucleotides: TGTGCCAGCAGCCAAGGGACAGACTACGAGCAGTACTTC. Translated: CASSQGTDYEQYF.

Points on this clone: The junction departs from germline at one end; a sequencing error may be responsible. This chain connects TRBV9 to TRBJ2-3, with 9 bases matching TRBD2. Per the germline V gene, CDR1 is SGDLS and CDR2 is YYNGEE. The CDR3 extends over 14 amino acids. The CDR3 protein is CASSRGTSKDTQYF. CDR3 bases: TGTGCCAGCAGCCGCGGGACTAGCAAAGATACGCAGTATTTT.

V and J are TRBV6-5 and TRBJ2-7; 8 bases align to TRBD1. J gave up 9 bases and V 5 bases, and 12 bases lay outside the gene matches. This CDR3 has 14 amino acids. The germline CDR1 and CDR2 sequences are MNHEY and SVGAGI. CDR3 sequence: CASSHGTGPLGQYF. In DNA, the CDR3 is TGTGCCAGCAGTCACGGGACAGGACCCCTCGGGCAGTACTTC.

CDR3 nucleotide sequence: TGTGCCAGCACCAGAGTGACAGGGGTCAATGAGCAGTTCTTC. This sequence encodes CASTRVTGVNEQFF. The genes are TRBV2 and TRBJ2-1; 8 bases are shared with TRBD1. CDR1 SNHLY and CDR2 FYNNEI come from the germline V gene. This CDR3 region has 14 residues. Germline trimming cut 7 bases from V and 6 bases from J; bases unmatched to any gene: 8.

J is TRBJ1-2 and V is TRBV7-9; D is possibly TRBD1 (5 bases). Between the trimmed V and J ends, which lost 0 bases and 4 bases, there was a span of 12 bases. This CDR3 region has 15 residues. From germline, CDR1 is SEHNR and CDR2 FQNEAQ (reference sequence). The CDR3 DNA is TGTGCCAGCAGCTTAGCAGGCCAGGGAAGCTATGGCTACACCTTC. It codes for CASSLAGQGSYGYTF.

The V call is TRBV4-1, the J call TRBJ2-1; 9 positions agree with TRBD2. The ends lost 3 bases at V and 4 bases at J; junction bases unmatched: 7. The CDR3 consists of 16 residues. CDR1 MGHRA and CDR2 YSYEKL come from the germline V gene. CDR3 DNA: TGCGCCAGCAGCCAGTCGGGACTAGCCCCTTACAATGAGCAGTTCTTC. This encodes CASSQSGLAPYNEQFF.